A selection of T cell receptor beta chains follows, all from one sample in a study of OX40 agonist ivuxolimab in advanced cancers. Profiling relied on immunoSEQ multiplex PCR, and the TCRdb table lists in-frame clones only, not all of them. Among around 40,000 clones listed, around 88% were seen once. Sequenced here: CD4+ or CD8+ T cells sorted from blood, sampled in a trial of the OX40 agonist ivuxolimab. These TCRs come from an adult with an advanced solid tumor such as melanoma, head and neck, liver or kidney cancer. Both conserved end residues are part of each CDR3. Fields, in order: D gene, V gene, clone size, J gene, CDR3 protein, CDR3 DNA. A D gene is named only where the DNA matches it firmly. Size tells how often a clone was seen (once, few, many) or the class of an expanded clone, and some rows leave it out.

d_call: TRBD1
v_call: TRBV27
clone_size: few
j_call: TRBJ2-1
cdr3_aa: CASSFGTGSYNEQFF
cdr3_nt: TGTGCCAGCAGTTTTGGGACAGGGTCCTACAATGAGCAGTTCTTC

d_call: TRBD1
v_call: TRBV19
clone_size: .
j_call: TRBJ2-7
cdr3_aa: CASSWAGQGEQYF
cdr3_nt: TGTGCCAGTAGCTGGGCGGGACAGGGAGAGCAGTACTTC

d_call: .
v_call: TRBV7-5
clone_size: .
j_call: TRBJ2-3
cdr3_aa: CARRPSGHSDTQYF
cdr3_nt: TGTGCCAGAAGGCCTAGCGGGCATTCGGATACGCAGTATTTT

d_call: .
v_call: TRBV7-9
clone_size: .
j_call: TRBJ2-5
cdr3_aa: CASSLGGSGVETQYF
cdr3_nt: TGTGCCAGCAGCTTAGGGGGGTCCGGGGTGGAGACCCAGTACTTC

d_call: .
v_call: TRBV28
clone_size: .
j_call: TRBJ1-6
cdr3_aa: CASSPGSTSYNSPLHF
cdr3_nt: TGTGCCAGCAGCCCAGGAAGTACATCATATAATTCACCCCTCCACTTT

d_call: .
v_call: TRBV7-2
clone_size: .
j_call: TRBJ2-1
cdr3_aa: CASSSNYNEQFF
cdr3_nt: TGTGCCAGCAGCTCGAACTACAATGAGCAGTTCTTC

d_call: .
v_call: TRBV21-1
clone_size: .
j_call: TRBJ1-3
cdr3_aa: CASSNNTDCYSGNTIYF
cdr3_nt: TGTGCCAGCAGCAACAATACGGACTGTTACTCTGGAAACACCATATATTTT

d_call: .
v_call: TRBV6-5
clone_size: .
j_call: TRBJ1-5
cdr3_aa: CASSSRLNQPQHF
cdr3_nt: TGTGCCAGCAGTTCACGACTGAATCAGCCCCAGCATTTT

d_call: .
v_call: TRBV25-1
clone_size: once
j_call: TRBJ2-7
cdr3_aa: CASSDGYEQYF
cdr3_nt: TGTGCCAGCTCTGACGGCTACGAGCAGTACTTC

d_call: TRBD2
v_call: TRBV6-1
clone_size: .
j_call: TRBJ2-2
cdr3_aa: CASSGADRGGWTTGELFF
cdr3_nt: TGTGCCAGCAGTGGGGCAGACCGGGGGGGCTGGACCACCGGGGAGCTGTTTTTT

d_call: .
v_call: TRBV13
clone_size: .
j_call: TRBJ1-1
cdr3_aa: CASSPTASEAFF
cdr3_nt: TGTGCCAGCAGCCCTACAGCTTCTGAAGCTTTCTTT

d_call: .
v_call: TRBV27
clone_size: .
j_call: TRBJ2-3
cdr3_aa: CASSLTSTDTQYF
cdr3_nt: TGTGCCAGCAGTTTAACTAGCACAGATACGCAGTATTTT

d_call: .
v_call: TRBV19
clone_size: .
j_call: TRBJ1-1
cdr3_aa: CASSQGWGSLTEAFF
cdr3_nt: TGTGCCAGTAGCCAGGGGTGGGGCTCTTTGACTGAAGCTTTCTTT

d_call: .
v_call: TRBV5-4
clone_size: .
j_call: TRBJ1-5
cdr3_aa: CASSMVEGLNQPQHF
cdr3_nt: TGTGCCAGCAGCATGGTTGAGGGGCTCAATCAGCCCCAGCATTTT

d_call: .
v_call: TRBV5-4
clone_size: .
j_call: TRBJ1-3
cdr3_aa: CASSVTQGSGNTIYF
cdr3_nt: TGTGCCAGCAGCGTTACCCAGGGGAGTGGAAACACCATATATTTT

d_call: .
v_call: TRBV9
clone_size: .
j_call: TRBJ2-7
cdr3_aa: CASSVGRGDEQYF
cdr3_nt: TGTGCCAGCAGCGTAGGTCGGGGCGACGAGCAGTACTTC

d_call: .
v_call: TRBV5-6
clone_size: .
j_call: TRBJ1-1
cdr3_aa: CASSLAGRTEAFF
cdr3_nt: TGTGCCAGCAGCTTGGCCGGGCGGACTGAAGCTTTCTTT

d_call: .
v_call: TRBV7-8
clone_size: once
j_call: TRBJ1-4
cdr3_aa: CASSQPGFGEKLFF
cdr3_nt: TGTGCCAGCAGCCAACCCGGGTTTGGGGAAAAACTGTTTTTT

d_call: .
v_call: TRBV7-3
clone_size: .
j_call: TRBJ1-1
cdr3_aa: CASSFGGGQEQAFF
cdr3_nt: TGTGCCAGCAGCTTTGGAGGTGGTCAGGAGCAAGCTTTCTTT

d_call: TRBD1
v_call: TRBV7-9
clone_size: .
j_call: TRBJ1-1
cdr3_aa: CASSYTRGGQPYEAFF
cdr3_nt: TGTGCCAGCAGCTATACTAGAGGGGGACAGCCTTATGAAGCTTTCTTT

d_call: .
v_call: TRBV30
clone_size: .
j_call: TRBJ1-2
cdr3_aa: CAWSPIQRYNYGYTF
cdr3_nt: TGTGCCTGGAGTCCTATTCAGAGGTACAACTATGGCTACACCTTC

d_call: TRBD2
v_call: TRBV5-6
clone_size: once
j_call: TRBJ2-2
cdr3_aa: CASSLGLAGGLLELFF
cdr3_nt: TGTGCCAGCAGCCTGGGACTAGCGGGGGGGCTGCTGGAGCTGTTTTTT

d_call: TRBD2
v_call: TRBV11-2
clone_size: .
j_call: TRBJ2-7
cdr3_aa: CASSSSPVRGDSYEQYF
cdr3_nt: TGTGCCAGCAGCTCCAGCCCCGTCCGGGGGGACTCCTACGAGCAGTACTTC

d_call: .
v_call: TRBV14
clone_size: .
j_call: TRBJ2-1
cdr3_aa: CASSQAGVGGTASQQFF
cdr3_nt: TGTGCCAGCAGCCAAGCTGGGGTAGGCGGGACCGCCTCGCAGCAGTTCTTC

d_call: .
v_call: TRBV9
clone_size: .
j_call: TRBJ1-1
cdr3_aa: CASSPHLSGGGGGTEAFF
cdr3_nt: TGTGCCAGCAGCCCCCACCTTTCGGGGGGAGGGGGGGGTACTGAAGCTTTCTTT

d_call: .
v_call: TRBV7-3
clone_size: .
j_call: TRBJ2-3
cdr3_aa: CASSTPPRGTDTQYF
cdr3_nt: TGTGCCAGCAGCACCCCTCCTAGGGGCACAGATACGCAGTATTTT

d_call: TRBD1
v_call: TRBV10-2
clone_size: .
j_call: TRBJ2-2
cdr3_aa: CASSGTGGRFGELFF
cdr3_nt: TGCGCCAGCAGTGGGACAGGGGGCCGTTTCGGGGAGCTGTTTTTT

d_call: TRBD2
v_call: TRBV28
clone_size: .
j_call: TRBJ2-7
cdr3_aa: CASSFGLGPYEQYF
cdr3_nt: TGTGCCAGCAGTTTTGGACTAGGCCCCTACGAGCAGTACTTC

d_call: TRBD2
v_call: TRBV5-1
clone_size: few
j_call: TRBJ2-2
cdr3_aa: CASTARGTSGTGELFF
cdr3_nt: TGCGCCAGCACCGCTAGGGGGACTAGCGGCACCGGGGAGCTGTTTTTT

d_call: .
v_call: TRBV5-8
clone_size: .
j_call: TRBJ1-5
cdr3_aa: CASSLQGSNQPQHF
cdr3_nt: TGTGCCAGCAGCTTGCAGGGGAGCAATCAGCCCCAGCATTTT

d_call: TRBD2
v_call: TRBV29-1
clone_size: .
j_call: TRBJ2-1
cdr3_aa: CSVEGLAGHNEQFF
cdr3_nt: TGCAGCGTTGAAGGGCTAGCGGGGCACAATGAGCAGTTCTTC

d_call: .
v_call: TRBV30
clone_size: .
j_call: TRBJ1-2
cdr3_aa: CAWSVPAGYTF
cdr3_nt: TGTGCCTGGAGTGTCCCCGCGGGCTACACCTTC

d_call: .
v_call: TRBV27
clone_size: .
j_call: TRBJ2-1
cdr3_aa: CASSRGRGGYNEQFF
cdr3_nt: TGTGCCAGCAGCCGCGGGCGGGGAGGCTACAATGAGCAGTTCTTC

d_call: TRBD2
v_call: TRBV19
clone_size: .
j_call: TRBJ2-7
cdr3_aa: CASSTLTGGAFYEQYF
cdr3_nt: TGTGCCAGTAGTACCCTCACGGGGGGGGCCTTCTACGAGCAGTACTTC

d_call: .
v_call: TRBV16
clone_size: .
j_call: TRBJ1-3
cdr3_aa: CASSQSHSGNTIYF
cdr3_nt: TGTGCCAGCAGCCAATCTCACTCTGGAAACACCATATATTTT

d_call: .
v_call: TRBV6-4
clone_size: once
j_call: TRBJ2-3
cdr3_aa: CASSDRITDTQYF
cdr3_nt: TGTGCCAGCAGTGACAGGATCACAGATACGCAGTATTTT

d_call: .
v_call: TRBV5-4
clone_size: many
j_call: TRBJ2-6
cdr3_aa: CASSLGTGSSSGANVLTF
cdr3_nt: TGTGCCAGCAGCTTGGGGACGGGATCGAGCTCTGGGGCCAACGTCCTGACTTTC

d_call: TRBD2
v_call: TRBV27
clone_size: .
j_call: TRBJ2-1
cdr3_aa: CASSQRSSGGYNEQFF
cdr3_nt: TGTGCCAGCAGCCAGAGGTCCAGCGGGGGCTACAATGAGCAGTTCTTC

d_call: .
v_call: TRBV29-1
clone_size: .
j_call: TRBJ1-1
cdr3_aa: CSVKKGGGAFF
cdr3_nt: TGCAGCGTAAAAAAGGGCGGGGGTGCTTTCTTT

d_call: TRBD2
v_call: TRBV18
clone_size: .
j_call: TRBJ2-2
cdr3_aa: CASSGTSGGTGELFF
cdr3_nt: TGTGCCAGCTCGGGGACTAGCGGCGGGACCGGGGAGCTGTTTTTT

d_call: .
v_call: TRBV27
clone_size: once
j_call: TRBJ2-6
cdr3_aa: CASSLRAGANVLTF
cdr3_nt: TGTGCCAGCAGTTTGAGGGCTGGGGCCAACGTCCTGACTTTC

d_call: TRBD2
v_call: TRBV14
clone_size: .
j_call: TRBJ2-7
cdr3_aa: CASSQRREVDEQYF
cdr3_nt: TGTGCCAGCAGCCAACGGCGGGAGGTTGACGAGCAGTACTTC

d_call: TRBD2
v_call: TRBV2
clone_size: once
j_call: TRBJ2-7
cdr3_aa: CASRGTTYEQYF
cdr3_nt: TGTGCCAGCAGGGGGACTACCTACGAGCAGTACTTC

d_call: .
v_call: TRBV27
clone_size: .
j_call: TRBJ1-6
cdr3_aa: CASSLTAGGNSPLHF
cdr3_nt: TGTGCCAGCAGTTTAACGGCGGGGGGTAATTCACCCCTCCACTTT

d_call: TRBD1
v_call: TRBV29-1
clone_size: once
j_call: TRBJ1-2
cdr3_aa: CSGYPDLDREYGYTF
cdr3_nt: TGCAGCGGATACCCCGATTTAGACAGGGAATATGGCTACACCTTC

d_call: .
v_call: TRBV7-8
clone_size: .
j_call: TRBJ1-2
cdr3_aa: CATSPRAGGYTF
cdr3_nt: TGTGCCACCTCCCCGAGGGCGGGTGGCTACACCTTC

d_call: .
v_call: TRBV19
clone_size: .
j_call: TRBJ2-7
cdr3_aa: CASSKAWASVDEQYF
cdr3_nt: TGTGCCAGTAGTAAGGCGTGGGCTTCCGTGGACGAGCAGTACTTC

d_call: TRBD2
v_call: TRBV28
clone_size: .
j_call: TRBJ2-5
cdr3_aa: CASSLVGLAGESWQETQYF
cdr3_nt: TGTGCCAGCAGTTTAGTCGGTCTAGCGGGAGAAAGTTGGCAAGAGACCCAGTACTTC

d_call: TRBD1
v_call: TRBV4-2
clone_size: .
j_call: TRBJ1-1
cdr3_aa: CASSQRTTQGKNTEAFF
cdr3_nt: TGTGCCAGCAGCCAACGGACAACACAGGGGAAAAACACTGAAGCTTTCTTT

d_call: .
v_call: TRBV9
clone_size: .
j_call: TRBJ2-1
cdr3_aa: CASSPTGRLDNEQFF
cdr3_nt: TGTGCCAGCAGCCCTACAGGGCGGTTGGACAATGAGCAGTTCTTC

d_call: TRBD1
v_call: TRBV6-5
clone_size: .
j_call: TRBJ2-2
cdr3_aa: CASSHRGFTGELFF
cdr3_nt: TGTGCCAGCAGTCACAGGGGGTTCACCGGGGAGCTGTTTTTT

d_call: .
v_call: TRBV14
clone_size: few
j_call: TRBJ1-6
cdr3_aa: CASSQAGNSPLHF
cdr3_nt: TGTGCCAGCAGCCAAGCAGGGAATTCACCCCTCCACTTT

d_call: TRBD2
v_call: TRBV10-3
clone_size: .
j_call: TRBJ2-6
cdr3_aa: CAILEGQRGLAGANVLTF
cdr3_nt: TGTGCCATCTTAGAGGGGCAGCGGGGGCTAGCTGGGGCCAACGTCCTGACTTTC

d_call: .
v_call: TRBV12-5
clone_size: .
j_call: TRBJ1-5
cdr3_aa: CASGLGDISNQPQHF
cdr3_nt: TGTGCTAGTGGTTTAGGGGACATTAGCAATCAGCCCCAGCATTTT

d_call: .
v_call: TRBV2
clone_size: many
j_call: TRBJ1-1
cdr3_aa: CASMRDTEAFF
cdr3_nt: TGTGCCAGCATGAGAGACACTGAAGCTTTCTTT

d_call: .
v_call: TRBV30
clone_size: .
j_call: TRBJ2-1
cdr3_aa: CAWSAVMGDSQFF
cdr3_nt: TGTGCCTGGAGCGCAGTGATGGGGGACTCACAGTTCTTC

d_call: TRBD1
v_call: TRBV15
clone_size: .
j_call: TRBJ1-1
cdr3_aa: CATGEDRRNTEAFF
cdr3_nt: TGTGCCACCGGGGAGGACAGGCGCAACACTGAAGCTTTCTTT

d_call: TRBD2
v_call: TRBV28
clone_size: .
j_call: TRBJ2-5
cdr3_aa: CASSLNELAGGQETQYF
cdr3_nt: TGTGCCAGCAGTTTAAATGAACTAGCGGGGGGTCAAGAGACCCAGTACTTC

d_call: .
v_call: TRBV27
clone_size: .
j_call: TRBJ1-6
cdr3_aa: CASSLKGPPYNSPLHF
cdr3_nt: TGTGCCAGCAGTTTAAAGGGCCCCCCTTATAATTCACCCCTCCACTTT

d_call: .
v_call: TRBV21-1
clone_size: .
j_call: TRBJ2-4
cdr3_aa: CASSKERRTNIAKNIQYF
cdr3_nt: TGTGCCAGCAGCAAAGAGAGGCGGACAAATATAGCCAAAAACATTCAGTACTTC